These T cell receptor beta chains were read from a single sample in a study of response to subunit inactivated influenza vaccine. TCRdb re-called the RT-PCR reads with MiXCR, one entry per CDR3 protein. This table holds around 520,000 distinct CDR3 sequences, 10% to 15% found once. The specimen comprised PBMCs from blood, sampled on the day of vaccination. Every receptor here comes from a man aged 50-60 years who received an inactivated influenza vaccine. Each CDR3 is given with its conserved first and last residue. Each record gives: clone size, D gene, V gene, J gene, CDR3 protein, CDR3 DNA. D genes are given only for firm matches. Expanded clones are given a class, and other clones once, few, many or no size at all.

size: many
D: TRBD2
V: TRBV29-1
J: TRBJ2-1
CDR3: CSGLAGYNEQFF
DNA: TGCAGCGGACTAGCAGGTTACAATGAGCAGTTCTTC

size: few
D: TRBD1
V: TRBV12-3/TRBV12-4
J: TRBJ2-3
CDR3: CASRKDRGFTDTQYF
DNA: TGTGCCAGCAGGAAGGACAGGGGGTTCACAGATACGCAGTATTTT

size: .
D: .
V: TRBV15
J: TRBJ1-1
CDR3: CATSRAGLLNTEAFF
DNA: TGTGCCACCAGCAGAGCAGGGCTTTTGAACACTGAAGCTTTCTTT

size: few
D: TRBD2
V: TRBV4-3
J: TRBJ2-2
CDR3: CASSQELGGSDTGELFF
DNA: TGCGCCAGCAGCCAAGAGTTGGGGGGGTCTGACACCGGGGAGCTGTTTTTT

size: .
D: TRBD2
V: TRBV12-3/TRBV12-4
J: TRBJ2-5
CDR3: CASRTHPSGSFETQYF
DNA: TGTGCCAGCAGGACCCATCCTAGCGGGAGTTTTGAGACCCAGTACTTC

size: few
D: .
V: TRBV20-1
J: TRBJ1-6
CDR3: CSAQPGGSFRNSPLHF
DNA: TGCAGTGCTCAACCAGGAGGGTCCTTTCGTAATTCACCCCTCCACTTT

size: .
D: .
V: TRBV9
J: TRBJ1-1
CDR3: CASSLSPRQKMHTEAFF
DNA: TGTGCCAGCAGCCTCAGCCCGAGACAGAAAATGCACACTGAAGCTTTCTTT

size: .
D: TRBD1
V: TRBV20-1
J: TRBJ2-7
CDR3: CCARDLQGRTGKNEQYF
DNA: TGCTGTGCTAGAGATCTCCAAGGTCGGACAGGGAAAAACGAGCAGTACTTC

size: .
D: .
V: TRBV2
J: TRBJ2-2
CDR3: CASSDTVWNTGELFF
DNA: TGTGCCAGCAGTGATACCGTTTGGAACACCGGGGAGCTGTTTTTT

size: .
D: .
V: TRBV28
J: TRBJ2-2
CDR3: CASSSARGATGELFF
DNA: TGTGCCAGCAGTTCCGCTCGGGGGGCCACCGGGGAGCTGTTTTTT

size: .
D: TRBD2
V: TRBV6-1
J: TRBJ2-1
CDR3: CASRLAGGIYNEQFF
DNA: TGTGCCAGCAGACTAGCGGGAGGGATTTACAATGAGCAGTTCTTC

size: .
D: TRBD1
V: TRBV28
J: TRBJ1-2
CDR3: CASEGARYYYGYTF
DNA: TGTGCCAGCGAGGGGGCCCGGTACTACTATGGCTACACCTTC

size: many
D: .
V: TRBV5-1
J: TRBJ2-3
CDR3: CASRGTGTDTQYF
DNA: TGCGCCAGCCGCGGGACAGGCACAGATACGCAGTATTTT

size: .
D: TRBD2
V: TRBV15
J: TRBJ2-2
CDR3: CATSTGASGLAGELFF
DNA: TGTGCCACCAGCACAGGGGCTAGCGGGCTCGCCGGGGAGCTGTTTTTT

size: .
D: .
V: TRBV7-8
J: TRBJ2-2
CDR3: CASSLVVPDISGELFF
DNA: TGTGCCAGCAGCTTAGTCGTCCCCGACATCTCGGGGGAGCTGTTTTTT

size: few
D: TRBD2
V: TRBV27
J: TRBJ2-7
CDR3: CASSYTSGNYEQYF
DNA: TGTGCCAGCAGTTATACTAGCGGCAATTACGAGCAGTACTTC

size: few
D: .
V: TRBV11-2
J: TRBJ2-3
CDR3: CASSLDPGAGSDTQYF
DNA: TGTGCCAGCAGCTTAGATCCAGGGGCTGGCTCAGATACGCAGTATTTT

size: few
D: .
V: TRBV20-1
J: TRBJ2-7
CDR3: CSAAKAANSYEQYF
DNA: TGCAGTGCGGCGAAGGCAGCGAACTCCTACGAGCAGTACTTC

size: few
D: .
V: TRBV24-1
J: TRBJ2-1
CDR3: CATSDASSERYNEQFF
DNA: TGTGCCACCAGTGATGCCTCTAGCGAACGATACAATGAGCAGTTCTTC

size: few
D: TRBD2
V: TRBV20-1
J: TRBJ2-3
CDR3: CSAEVAGGRLYLAGTDTQYF
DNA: TGCAGTGCTGAGGTAGCTGGCGGGAGACTCTATCTAGCCGGCACAGATACGCAGTATTTT

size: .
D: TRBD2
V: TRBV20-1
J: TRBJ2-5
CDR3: CSAGRTSGSQETQYF
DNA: TGCAGTGCCGGCAGGACTAGCGGAAGCCAAGAGACCCAGTACTTC

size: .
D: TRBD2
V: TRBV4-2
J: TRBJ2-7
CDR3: CASSQDSGTSGSSYEQYF
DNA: TGTGCCAGCAGCCAAGATTCCGGGACTAGCGGGAGCTCCTACGAGCAGTACTTC

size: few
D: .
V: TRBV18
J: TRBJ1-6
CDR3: CASSPPTSSYNSPLHF
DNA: TGTGCCAGCTCACCACCGACTTCCTCCTATAATTCACCCCTCCACTTT

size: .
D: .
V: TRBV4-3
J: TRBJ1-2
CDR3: CASSQGWGDNYGYTF
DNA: TGCGCCAGCAGCCAAGGTTGGGGAGATAACTATGGCTACACCTTC

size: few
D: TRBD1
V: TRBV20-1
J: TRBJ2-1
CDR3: CSARKTGGPHNEQFF
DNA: TGCAGTGCTAGAAAGACAGGGGGACCGCACAATGAGCAGTTCTTC

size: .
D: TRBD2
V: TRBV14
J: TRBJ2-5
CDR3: CASSQQLAGVETQYF
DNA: TGTGCCAGCAGCCAACAACTAGCGGGAGTGGAGACCCAGTACTTC

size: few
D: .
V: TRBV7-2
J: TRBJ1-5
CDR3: CASSLMGLTNQPQHF
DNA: TGTGCCAGCAGCTTAATGGGGCTTACCAATCAGCCCCAGCATTTT

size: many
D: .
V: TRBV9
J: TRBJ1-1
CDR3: CASSVDGNTEAFF
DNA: TGTGCCAGCAGCGTAGATGGTAACACTGAAGCTTTCTTT

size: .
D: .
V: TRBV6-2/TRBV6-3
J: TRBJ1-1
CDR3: CASSFKPNTEAFF
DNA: TGTGCCAGCAGTTTCAAACCTAACACTGAAGCTTTCTTT

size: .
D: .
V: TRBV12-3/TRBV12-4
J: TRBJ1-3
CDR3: CASSLSSGGVTIYF
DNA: TGTGCCAGCAGTTTATCAAGCGGGGGTGTGACCATATATTTT

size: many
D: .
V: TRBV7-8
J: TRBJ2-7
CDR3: CASTPRGALNFRTSPIEQYF
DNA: TGTGCCAGCACCCCGCGTGGGGCCCTTAATTTCCGCACCTCCCCCATCGAGCAGTACTTC

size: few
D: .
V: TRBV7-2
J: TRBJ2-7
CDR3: CASSFGGASREQYF
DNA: TGTGCCAGCAGCTTTGGGGGGGCTAGCCGCGAGCAGTACTTC

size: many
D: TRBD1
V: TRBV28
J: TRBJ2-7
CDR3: CASSFGTVSSYEQYF
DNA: TGTGCCAGCAGTTTCGGGACAGTGAGCTCCTACGAGCAGTACTTC

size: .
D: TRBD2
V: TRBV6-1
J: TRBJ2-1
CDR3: CASRGGLAGGSYNEQFF
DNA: TGTGCCAGCAGAGGGGGACTAGCGGGGGGCTCCTACAATGAGCAGTTCTTC

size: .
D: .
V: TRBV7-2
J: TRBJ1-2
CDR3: CASSLRGGGTSF
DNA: TGTGCCAGCAGCTTACGCGGGGGGGGGACCTCCTTC

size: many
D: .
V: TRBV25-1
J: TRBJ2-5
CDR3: CASSDGGSETQYF
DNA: TGTGCCAGCAGTGATGGGGGTTCAGAGACCCAGTACTTC

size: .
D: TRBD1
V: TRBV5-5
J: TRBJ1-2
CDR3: CASSHPGQLSYGYTF
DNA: TGTGCCAGCAGCCACCCGGGACAGTTATCCTATGGCTACACCTTC

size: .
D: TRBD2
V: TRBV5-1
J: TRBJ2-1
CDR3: CASSLARAGPDNEQFF
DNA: TGCGCCAGCAGCTTGGCCCGAGCGGGGCCAGACAATGAGCAGTTCTTC

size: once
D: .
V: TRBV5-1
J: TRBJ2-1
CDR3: CASSLLGQGKGRNEQFF
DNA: TGCGCCAGCAGCCTGTTAGGGCAGGGGAAGGGGAGGAATGAGCAGTTCTTC

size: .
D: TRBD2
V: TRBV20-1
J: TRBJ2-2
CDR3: CCASALSGSTNTGELFF
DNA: TGCTGTGCTAGTGCCCTTAGCGGGAGTACGAACACCGGGGAGCTGTTTTTT

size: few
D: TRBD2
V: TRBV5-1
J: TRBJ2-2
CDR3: CASSPTSGRSGELFF
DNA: TGCGCCAGCAGCCCGACTAGCGGGAGGAGCGGGGAGCTGTTTTTT

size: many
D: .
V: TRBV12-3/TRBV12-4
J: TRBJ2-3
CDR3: CASSFGVVGAMDTQYF
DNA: TGTGCCAGCAGTTTCGGGGTCGTTGGGGCTATGGATACGCAGTATTTT

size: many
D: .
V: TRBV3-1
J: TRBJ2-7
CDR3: CASSQTSGRGEQYF
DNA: TGTGCCAGCAGCCAAACCTCGGGACGCGGCGAGCAGTACTTC

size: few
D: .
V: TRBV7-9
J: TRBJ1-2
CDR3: CASSRDGLDGYTF
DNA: TGTGCCAGCAGCCGAGACGGTTTGGATGGCTACACCTTC

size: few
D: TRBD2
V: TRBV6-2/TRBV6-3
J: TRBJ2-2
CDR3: CASDPRTSRPGELFF
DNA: TGTGCCAGCGACCCGCGGACTAGTCGGCCCGGGGAGCTGTTTTTT

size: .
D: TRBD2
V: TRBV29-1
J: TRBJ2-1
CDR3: CSVEDLPSGANNEQFF
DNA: TGCAGCGTTGAAGATCTTCCTAGCGGAGCCAACAATGAGCAGTTCTTC

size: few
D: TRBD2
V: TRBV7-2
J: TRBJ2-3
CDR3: CASSLVPAGGSTDTQYF
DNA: TGTGCCAGCAGCTTAGTCCCAGCGGGGGGGAGCACAGATACGCAGTATTTT

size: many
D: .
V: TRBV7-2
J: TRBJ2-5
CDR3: CASRIEETQYF
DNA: TGTGCCAGCAGGATAGAAGAGACCCAGTACTTC

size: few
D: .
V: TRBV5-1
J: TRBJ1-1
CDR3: CASSIDTSNTEAFF
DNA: TGCGCCAGCAGCATTGACACTTCTAACACTGAAGCTTTCTTT

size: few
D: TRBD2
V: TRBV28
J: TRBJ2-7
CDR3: CASSPERPGLYYEQYF
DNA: TGTGCCAGCAGTCCCGAAAGACCGGGACTATACTACGAGCAGTACTTC